This TCR beta chain originates from a study of a mutant IDH1 vaccine in newly diagnosed glioma. With V trimmed by 5 bases and J by 8 bases, 6 bases remained unmatched. The germline V gene has CDR1 MDHEN and CDR2 SYDVKM. There are 13 residues in the CDR3. Repertoires were generated with immunoSEQ multiplex PCR, while TCRdb's copy carries only in-frame clones and drops some. The sample carries roughly 40,000 clones, just over 90% recorded once. Time point: week 5, during vaccination. One vaccine dose held 300 ug of mutant IDH1 20-mer peptide and came with topical imiquimod. Comment on this clone: Its antigen is not known.

The genes are TRBV28 and TRBJ1-1, with 9 bases aligning to TRBD1. This clonotype originated in a man aged 45 to 65 with glioma. This material consisted of PBMCs, taken from a glioma patient whose treatment included an IDH1 peptide vaccine. CDR3 loop: CASSPAGTGEAFF. As DNA, the CDR3 is TGTGCCAGCAGTCCGGCGGGGACAGGGGAAGCTTTCTTT.